This TCR beta chain originates from a study of a mutant IDH1 vaccine in newly diagnosed glioma. Points from the study as a whole: Pseudoprogression apparently tracked independently of changes in top peripheral T cell clonotypes.

Germline loops: CDR1 MGHRA, CDR2 YSYEKL. The germline V and J ends were trimmed by 4 bases and 4 bases, with 10 bases remaining between them. The CDR3 runs to 13 residues. Documented time point: baseline, week 1 (first vaccination visit). The treatment here: pre-vaccination baseline after standard-of-care therapy. The astrocytomas were IDH1-mutant, ATRX-negative, and WHO grade 3 or 4. Sequencing was performed with immunoSEQ multiplex PCR; in TCRdb, only in-frame clones are kept and a portion is missing. The table lists about 38,000 clones, more than 90% of them singletons, with over 15% in the top ten. As concerns this clone: Its matching antigen is unknown.

V and J are TRBV4-1 and TRBJ1-2; D is unclear. The origin of this receptor is a man aged 18 to 29 with glioma. The specimen was PBMCs, collected from a glioma patient treated with radiotherapy, temozolomide or both. DNA for the CDR3: TGCGCCAGCAGCCCCGGAGGAATCTATGGCTACACCTTC. Protein: CASSPGGIYGYTF.